These 31 T cell receptor beta chains were all obtained from the same sample, sequenced in a study of identical twins. Each CDR3 protein is one row after TCRdb ran MiXCR on the 5' RACE reads. The data contain 200,000 to 300,000 distinct CDR3 sequences, about 7% of them seen just once; the ten biggest clones take up roughly 3.9%. The sample was also reused in another study, on yellow fever vaccine responses in identical twins.

The sample taken for sequencing was memory (CD45RO+) T cells sorted from blood. These TCRs come from a woman under 30 in good health.

The rearrangement links TRBV20-1 to TRBJ2-1, with 7 bases matching TRBD2. The CDR3 totals 15 residues. The ends lost 5 bases at V and 4 bases at J; junction bases unmatched: 11. Germline CDR1 and CDR2: DFQATT and SNEGSKA (reference sequence). Here the CDR3 DNA reads TGCAGTGCTCCCGCTCCGGGACTACTATACAATGAGCAGTTCTTC. It yields the protein CSAPAPGLLYNEQFF.

V usage is TRBV2 and J usage is TRBJ2-2, with D perhaps matching TRBD2 (5 bases). Germline loops: CDR1 SNHLY, CDR2 FYNNEI. This CDR3 comprises 18 residues. V was trimmed by 5 bases and J by 7 bases, leaving 26 bases between them. This chain's CDR3 is CASSPRRGLDMTIGELFF. Written as DNA, the CDR3 is TGTGCCAGCAGTCCGAGGCGAGGGTTAGACATGACGATCGGGGAGCTGTTTTTT.

Ten or more counts support this clonotype. The V and J genes are TRBV3-1 and TRBJ1-5; D is uncertain. The CDR3 runs 13 residues. With 5 bases removed from V and 9 bases from J, the gap between germline ends came to 14 bases. Germline assignment: CDR1 LGHDT and CDR2 YNNKEL (reference sequence). CDR3 protein: CASSGTGDRPQHF. As DNA, the CDR3 is TGTGCCAGCAGCGGAACGGGCGACCGGCCCCAGCATTTT. The whole variable domain, filled in from reference TRBV3-1 and TRBJ1-5, reads DTAVSQTPKYLVTQMGNDKSIKCEQNLGHDTMYWYKQDSKKFLKIMFSYNNKELIINETVPNRFSPKSPDKAHLNLHINSLELGDSAVYFCASSGTGDRPQHFGDGTRLSIL.

In its sample, this clonotype was seen a few times. The chain combines TRBV12-2 with TRBJ1-4; the table's D call, TRBD1, has no DNA check behind it. TRBV12-2 is tagged as a pseudogene. The CDR3 covers 13 residues. DNA of the CDR3: TGTGCAAGTCGATTCCGGGCTAATGAAAAACTGTTTTTT. Encoded protein: CASRFRANEKLFF.

The table lists this clonotype with many counts. This chain uses TRBV5-1 with TRBJ2-7; TRBD2 matches at 7 bases. CDR1 is SGHRS, CDR2 YFSETQ, per germline. CDR3 length: 16 residues. V lost 4 bases and J lost 0; bases outside the gene matches: 10. The CDR3 region has the DNA TGCGCCAGCAGCCCTGACCTGACTAGCCGCTCCTACGAGCAGTACTTC. Its protein is CASSPDLTSRSYEQYF.

This clonotype appeared many times. CDR3 coding DNA: TGTGCCACCAGCACTTGGGCGGCTAATGAAAAACTGTTTTTT. This encodes CATSTWAANEKLFF. This chain uses TRBV15 with TRBJ1-4; D is unclear. The CDR3 is 14 residues long. V gave up 4 bases and J gave up 3 bases, with 9 bases separating them. The germline gives CDR1 LNHNV, CDR2 YYDKDF (reference sequence).

This chain connects TRBV20-1 to TRBJ2-1; possibly TRBD2 for D (6 bases). The CDR3 is made up of 15 amino acids. Trimming took 1 base from V and 9 from J, leaving 19 bases between them. The germline V gene encodes CDR1 DFQATT and CDR2 SNEGSKA (reference sequence). In DNA, the CDR3 is TGCAGTGCTAGAGGGGACTTAACGGGAGCCGGTGAGCAGTTCTTC. It translates to CSARGDLTGAGEQFF.

This clonotype appeared many times. The genes are TRBV7-2 and TRBJ2-1; 10 nucleotides align to TRBD2. The junction had 10 bases not matched to a gene; V was cut back by 8 bases and J by 6 bases. The CDR3 spans 15 residues. The germline gives CDR1 SGHTA, CDR2 FQGNSA. Here the CDR3 reads CASLLSSGSLNEQFF. Here the CDR3 DNA reads TGTGCCAGCCTACTCTCTAGCGGGAGTCTCAATGAGCAGTTCTTC.

This rearrangement joins TRBV12-3 or TRBV12-4 to TRBJ2-1, with TRBD2 matching over 12 bases. Trimming cost V 6 bases and J 0 bases; bases outside gene matches: 6. This CDR3 comprises 17 residues. Here the CDR3 DNA reads TGTGCCAGCAGGCGCCTGACTAGCGGGAGCTCCTACAATGAGCAGTTCTTC. Translated: CASRRLTSGSSYNEQFF.

This clonotype has ten or more counts. CDR3 sequence reads: CASSMDRVNTEAFF. CDR3 DNA: TGTGCCAGCAGCATGGACAGAGTTAACACTGAAGCTTTCTTT. The chain uses TRBV12-3 or TRBV12-4 and TRBJ1-1; maybe TRBD1 (6 bases). This CDR3 spans 14 amino acids. Trimming stripped 6 bases from V and 2 bases from J, with 13 bases between.

The J gene is TRBJ1-4, the V gene TRBV7-6; TRBD1 is a possible D gene (6 bases). The V end was cut by 5 bases, the J end by 5 bases, with 21 bases between. This CDR3 spans 17 amino acids. Looked up from germline, CDR1 is SGHVS and CDR2 is FNYEAQ. The CDR3 loop reads CASSAEDSRPENEKLFF. DNA of the CDR3: TGTGCCAGCAGCGCTGAGGACAGTAGGCCCGAAAATGAAAAACTGTTTTTT.

This clonotype has only a few counts. The chain employs TRBV19 and TRBJ2-1, with a weak D call TRBD1 (6 bases). Germline lookup yields CDR1 LNHDA and CDR2 SQIVND (reference sequence). The CDR3 loop spans 17 amino acids. Trimming pared 6 bases from V and 7 bases from J, leaving 25 bases between. CDR3 coding DNA: TGTGCCAGTAGCCCCGTCGTGGGGGCCCCCGGGTATAATGAGCAGTTCTTC. Translated: CASSPVVGAPGYNEQFF.

The CDR3 sequence: CASSSPPRTGNTGELFF. The CDR3 nucleotides are TGTGCCAGCAGCTCCCCTCCCCGGACAGGGAACACCGGGGAGCTGTTTTTT. This chain connects TRBV3-1 to TRBJ2-2, with 7 bases aligning to TRBD1. From germline, CDR1 is LGHDT and CDR2 YNNKEL (reference sequence). V was clipped by 5 bases and J by 1 base; unmatched bases: 10. This CDR3 comprises 17 residues.

The sample holds many counts of this clonotype. The rearrangement uses TRBV4-1 and TRBJ2-7; D is undetermined. Germline lookup yields CDR1 MGHRA and CDR2 YSYEKL. Trimming took off 0 bases at V and 1 base at J, with 13 bases between the two ends. The CDR3 length is 16 residues. The CDR3 reads CASSQEPSADSYEQYF. CDR3 coding DNA: TGCGCCAGCAGCCAAGAGCCGAGCGCTGATTCCTACGAGCAGTACTTC.

The rearrangement joins TRBV18 to TRBJ2-5; D uncertain. This CDR3 has 15 residues. Germline V lookup: CDR1 KGHSH, CDR2 LQKENI. V gave up 2 bases and J gave up 5 bases, with 15 bases separating them. The CDR3 bases are TGTGCCAGCTCACCAGCTCTAGGAAGTTGGGAGACCCAGTACTTC. Amino acids: CASSPALGSWETQYF.

This clonotype was observed a handful of times. This chain links TRBV5-5 with TRBJ2-7; D gene uncertain. V lost 2 bases and J 0 bases, leaving 9 bases between the germline ends. From germline, CDR1 is SGHKS and CDR2 YYEKEE (reference sequence). The CDR3 consists of 14 residues. This CDR3 is CASSFGDGSYEQYV. The DNA of the CDR3 is TGTGCCAGCAGCTTTGGCGACGGCTCCTACGAGCAGTACGTC.

This rearrangement joins TRBV3-1 to TRBJ1-1; D ambiguous. Between the trimmed V and J ends, which lost 0 bases and 8 bases, there was a span of 7 bases. CDR3 length: 12 amino acids. Germline CDR1 LGHDT, CDR2 YNNKEL (reference sequence). CDR3 region: CASSQDAREAFF. The CDR3 nucleotides are TGTGCCAGCAGCCAAGATGCTCGGGAAGCTTTCTTT.

This clonotype was detected ten times or more. The chain recombines TRBV6-5 with TRBJ1-1, with D hard to call. Per the germline V gene, CDR1 is MNHEY and CDR2 is SVGAGI. The CDR3 has 13 residues. Trimming removed 0 bases at V and 11 bases at J, with 13 bases between. This CDR3 reads CASSYSDSRTAFF. The CDR3 bases are TGTGCCAGCAGTTACTCAGATTCCCGGACGGCTTTCTTT.

The V call is TRBV6-6, the J call TRBJ2-3, with 8 bases fitting TRBD1. The germline CDR1 and CDR2 sequences are MNHNY and SVGAGI (reference sequence). This CDR3 is built from 13 residues. V lost 7 bases, J lost 3 bases, and 3 bases stayed unmatched. CDR3 loop: CASKHRGTDTQYF. DNA of the CDR3: TGTGCCAGCAAGCACAGGGGGACAGATACGCAGTATTTT.

This clonotype was seen at least ten times. V and J are TRBV29-1 and TRBJ1-1; no definite D call. The CDR3 spans 11 residues. Per germline, CDR1 SQVTM and CDR2 ANQGSEA. Trimming took off 6 bases at V and 6 bases at J, with 11 bases between the two ends. The CDR3 DNA is TGCAGCGTGACCATTGTCGCTGAAGCTTTCTTT. Its translation: CSVTIVAEAFF.

This clonotype was detected a few times. The V call is TRBV20-1, the J call TRBJ1-1; no firm D call. The CDR3 is made up of 14 amino acids. Germline assignment: CDR1 DFQATT and CDR2 SNEGSKA (reference sequence). Trimming took off 3 bases at V and 1 base at J, with 12 bases between the two ends. CDR3 loop: CSASRAIANTEAFF. DNA of the CDR3: TGCAGTGCTAGTCGGGCCATCGCGAACACTGAAGCTTTCTTT.

This clonotype was detected ten times or more. The chain recombines TRBV29-1 with TRBJ2-5; 8 bases agree with TRBD2. The CDR3 covers 12 residues. CDR1 is SQVTM, CDR2 ANQGSEA, per germline. Trimming cost V 6 bases and J 5 bases; bases outside gene matches: 5. CDR3 in DNA: TGCAGCGTCCGAGCGGGGGTTGAGACCCAGTACTTC. Translation: CSVRAGVETQYF.

This clonotype was counted only a few times. V usage is TRBV9 and J usage is TRBJ2-2; possibly TRBD1 for D (5 bases). The CDR3 extends over 16 amino acids. The germline V gene encodes CDR1 SGDLS and CDR2 YYNGEE. V was shortened by 0 bases and J by 2 bases, with 11 bases between the two germline ends. The CDR3 loop is CASSVGGSINTGELFF. CDR3 in DNA: TGTGCCAGCAGCGTAGGGGGCAGTATAAACACCGGGGAGCTGTTTTTT.

This chain links TRBV28 with TRBJ1-5; a possible D gene is TRBD1 (5 bases). Per the germline V gene, CDR1 is MDHEN and CDR2 is SYDVKM. The CDR3 consists of 21 residues. The ends were cut back, 3 bases at V and 0 bases at J, with 27 bases in the middle. CDR3 nucleotide sequence: TGTGCCAGCAGTTTCTCGCACTATGCCCTTCAGGGAAGGGATAGCAATCAGCCCCAGCATTTT. Translating it yields CASSFSHYALQGRDSNQPQHF. The full variable domain, rest sourced from reference TRBV28 and TRBJ1-5, is DVKVTQSSRYLVKRTGEKVFLECVQDMDHENMFWYRQDPGLGLRLIYFSYDVKMKEKGDIPEGYSVSREKKERFSLILESASTNQTSMYLCASSFSHYALQGRDSNQPQHFGDGTRLSIL.

In this sample, this clonotype turned up many times. The chain couples TRBV15 to TRBJ2-5; no definite D call. Germline V lookup: CDR1 LNHNV, CDR2 YYDKDF (reference sequence). V was cut by 4 bases and J by 2 bases, with 14 bases left in between. CDR3 size: 15 residues. In nucleotides, the CDR3 is TGTGCCACCAGCACTCATCTTAACAATCAAGAGACCCAGTACTTC. The encoded protein is CATSTHLNNQETQYF. Together with reference TRBV15 and TRBJ2-5, the CDR3 gives the full variable domain: DAMVIQNPRYQVTQFGKPVTLSCSQTLNHNVMYWYQQKSSQAPKLLFHYYDKDFNNEADTPDNFQSRRPNTSFCFLDIRSPGLGDTAMYLCATSTHLNNQETQYFGPGTRLLVL.

V is TRBV11-1 and J is TRBJ2-7, with D possibly being TRBD1 (5 bases). The germline V gene has CDR1 SGHAT and CDR2 FQDESV (reference sequence). The CDR3 consists of 14 residues. V was cut by 5 bases and J by 7 bases, with 18 bases left in between. CDR3 region: CASSRPDSVREQYF. CDR3 coding DNA: TGTGCCAGCAGCCGACCTGACAGCGTACGGGAGCAGTACTTC.

The chain links TRBV6-1 to TRBJ2-2, with 10 nucleotides matching TRBD1. V was clipped by 4 bases and J by 1 base; unmatched bases: 6. The V gene's germline CDR1 is MNHNS and CDR2 SASEGT. CDR3 length equals 17 residues. CDR3 nucleotides: TGTGCCAGCAGTGTCGGGACAGGGGACTTGAACACCGGGGAGCTGTTTTTT. Its translation is CASSVGTGDLNTGELFF.

The chain couples TRBV25-1 to TRBJ2-5; D gene ambiguous. Trimming took off 7 bases at V and 5 bases at J, with 8 bases between the two ends. Per the germline V gene, CDR1 is MGHDK and CDR2 is SYGVNS. The CDR3 sequence is 11 residues long. Here the CDR3 DNA reads TGTGCCAGCACCTTAAGGGAGACCCAGTACTTC. Its protein is CASTLRETQYF.

V and J are TRBV6-1 and TRBJ1-1, with 7 bases identical to TRBD1. Per the germline V gene, CDR1 is MNHNS and CDR2 is SASEGT. The CDR3 totals 14 residues. V gave up 7 bases and J gave up 5 bases; unmatched junction bases: 10. The CDR3 spells CASKRQGGGTEAFF. CDR3 sequence (DNA): TGTGCCAGCAAACGACAGGGTGGTGGTACTGAAGCTTTCTTT.

This clonotype has just a few counts. The chain has TRBV27 and TRBJ2-1; 9 positions agree with TRBD1. This CDR3 is 18 amino acids long. Germline V CDR1 and CDR2: MNHEY, SMNVEV (reference sequence). V lost 5 bases, J lost 9 bases, and 20 bases stayed unmatched. This CDR3 reads CASSTRALGQGGRGEQFF. CDR3 sequence (DNA): TGTGCCAGCAGTACTAGAGCTTTGGGACAGGGTGGGAGAGGTGAGCAGTTCTTC.

This chain's CDR3 is CASSLAGGPKETQYF. CDR3 sequence (DNA): TGTGCCAGCAGCCTAGCGGGAGGGCCGAAAGAGACCCAGTACTTC. The rearrangement uses TRBV7-3 and TRBJ2-5, with TRBD2 matching 12 bases. The CDR3 runs to 15 residues. The ends lost 5 bases at V and 3 bases at J; junction bases unmatched: 4. CDR1 is SGHTA and CDR2 is FQGTGA in the germline V gene.